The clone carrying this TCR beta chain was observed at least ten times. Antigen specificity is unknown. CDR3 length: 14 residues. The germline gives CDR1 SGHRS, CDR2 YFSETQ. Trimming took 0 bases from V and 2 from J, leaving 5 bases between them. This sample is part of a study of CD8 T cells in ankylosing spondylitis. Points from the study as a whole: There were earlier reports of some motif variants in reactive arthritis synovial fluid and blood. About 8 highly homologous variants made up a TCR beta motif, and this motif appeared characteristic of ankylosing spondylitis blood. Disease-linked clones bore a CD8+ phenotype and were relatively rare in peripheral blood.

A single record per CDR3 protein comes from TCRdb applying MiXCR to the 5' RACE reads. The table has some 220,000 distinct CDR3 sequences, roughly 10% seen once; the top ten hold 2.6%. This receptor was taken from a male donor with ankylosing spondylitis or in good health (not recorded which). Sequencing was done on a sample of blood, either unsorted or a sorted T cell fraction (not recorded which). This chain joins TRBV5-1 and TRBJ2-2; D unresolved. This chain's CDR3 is CASSLGDNTGELFF. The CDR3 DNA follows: TGCGCCAGCAGCTTGGGCGACAACACCGGGGAGCTGTTTTTT.